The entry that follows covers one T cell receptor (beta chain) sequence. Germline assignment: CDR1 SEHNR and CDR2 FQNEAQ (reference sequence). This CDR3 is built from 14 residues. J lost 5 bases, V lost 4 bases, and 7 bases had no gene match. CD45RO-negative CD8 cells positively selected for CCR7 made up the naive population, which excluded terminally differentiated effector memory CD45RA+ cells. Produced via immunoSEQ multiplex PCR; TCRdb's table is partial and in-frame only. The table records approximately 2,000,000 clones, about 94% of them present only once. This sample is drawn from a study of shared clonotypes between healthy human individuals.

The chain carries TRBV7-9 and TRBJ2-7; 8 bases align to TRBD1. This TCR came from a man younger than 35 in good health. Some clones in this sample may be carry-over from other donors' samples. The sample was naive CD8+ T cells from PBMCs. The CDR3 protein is CASSSDRGLHEQYF. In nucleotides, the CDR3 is TGTGCCAGCAGCTCAGACAGGGGTTTGCACGAGCAGTACTTC.